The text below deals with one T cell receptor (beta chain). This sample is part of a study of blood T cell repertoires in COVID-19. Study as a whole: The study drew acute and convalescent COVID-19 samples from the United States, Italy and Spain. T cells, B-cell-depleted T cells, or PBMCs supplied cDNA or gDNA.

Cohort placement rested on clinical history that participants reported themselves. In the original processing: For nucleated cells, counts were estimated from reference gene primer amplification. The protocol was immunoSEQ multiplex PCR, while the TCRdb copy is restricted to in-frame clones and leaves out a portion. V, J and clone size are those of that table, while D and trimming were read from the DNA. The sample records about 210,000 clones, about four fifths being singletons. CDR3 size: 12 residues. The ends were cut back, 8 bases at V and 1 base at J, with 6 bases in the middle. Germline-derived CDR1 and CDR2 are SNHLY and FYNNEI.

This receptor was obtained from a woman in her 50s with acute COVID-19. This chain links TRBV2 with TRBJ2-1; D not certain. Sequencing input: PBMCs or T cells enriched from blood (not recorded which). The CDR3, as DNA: TGTGCCAGCGGGCAGTCCTACAATGAGCAGTTCTTC. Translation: CASGQSYNEQFF.